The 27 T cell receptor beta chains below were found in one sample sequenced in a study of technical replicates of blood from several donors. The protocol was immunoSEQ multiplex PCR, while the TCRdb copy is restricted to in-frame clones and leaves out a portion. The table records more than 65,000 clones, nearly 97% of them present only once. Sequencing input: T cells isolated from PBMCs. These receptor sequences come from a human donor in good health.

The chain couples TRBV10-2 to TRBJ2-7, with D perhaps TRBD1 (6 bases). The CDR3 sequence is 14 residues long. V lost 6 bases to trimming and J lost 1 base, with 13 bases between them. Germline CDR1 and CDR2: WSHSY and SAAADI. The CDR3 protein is CASSPGQGSYEQYF. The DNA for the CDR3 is TGCGCCAGCAGCCCGGGACAAGGGTCCTACGAGCAGTACTTC.

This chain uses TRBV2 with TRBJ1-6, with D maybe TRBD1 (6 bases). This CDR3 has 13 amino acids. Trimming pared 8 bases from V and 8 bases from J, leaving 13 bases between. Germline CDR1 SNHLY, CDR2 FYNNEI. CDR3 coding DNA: TGTGCCAGCCGACAGGAGATGGATTCACCCCTCCACTTT. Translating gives CASRQEMDSPLHF.

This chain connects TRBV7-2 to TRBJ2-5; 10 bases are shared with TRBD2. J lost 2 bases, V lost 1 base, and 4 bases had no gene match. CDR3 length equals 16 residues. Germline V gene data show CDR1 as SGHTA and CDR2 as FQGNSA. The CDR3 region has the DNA TGTGCCAGCAGCTTAGGGGCTAGCGGGGGTCAAGAGACCCAGTACTTC. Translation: CASSLGASGGQETQYF.

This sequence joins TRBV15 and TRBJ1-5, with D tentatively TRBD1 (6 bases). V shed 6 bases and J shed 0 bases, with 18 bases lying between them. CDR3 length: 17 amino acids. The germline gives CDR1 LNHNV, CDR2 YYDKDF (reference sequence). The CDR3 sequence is CATRKGGGGYSNQPQHF. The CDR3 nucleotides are TGTGCCACCAGAAAAGGGGGGGGCGGGTATAGCAATCAGCCCCAGCATTTT.

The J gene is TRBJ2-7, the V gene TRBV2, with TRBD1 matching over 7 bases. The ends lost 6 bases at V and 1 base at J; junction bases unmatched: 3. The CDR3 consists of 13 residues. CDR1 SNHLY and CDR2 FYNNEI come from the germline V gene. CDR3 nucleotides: TGTGCCAGCAGCGGGACAGCATCCTACGAGCAGTACTTC. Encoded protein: CASSGTASYEQYF.

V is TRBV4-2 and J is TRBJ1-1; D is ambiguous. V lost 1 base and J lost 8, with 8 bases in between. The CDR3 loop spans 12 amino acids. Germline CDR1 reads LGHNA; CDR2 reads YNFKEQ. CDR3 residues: CASSQVGREAFF. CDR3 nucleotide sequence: TGTGCCAGCAGCCAAGTGGGCAGGGAAGCTTTCTTT.

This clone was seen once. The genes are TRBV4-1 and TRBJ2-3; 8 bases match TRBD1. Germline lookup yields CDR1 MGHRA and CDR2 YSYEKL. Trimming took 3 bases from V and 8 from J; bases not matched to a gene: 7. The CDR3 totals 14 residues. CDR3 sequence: CASSQGQELVTQYF. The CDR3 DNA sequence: TGCGCCAGCAGCCAGGGACAGGAATTGGTTACGCAGTATTTT.

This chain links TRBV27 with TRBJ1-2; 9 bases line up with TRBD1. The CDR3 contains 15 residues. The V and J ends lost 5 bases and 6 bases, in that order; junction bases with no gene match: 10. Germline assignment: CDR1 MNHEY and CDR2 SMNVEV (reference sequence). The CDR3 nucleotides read TGTGCCAGCAGTCTAACCCGGGACAGGGTGGATGGCTACACCTTC. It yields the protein CASSLTRDRVDGYTF.

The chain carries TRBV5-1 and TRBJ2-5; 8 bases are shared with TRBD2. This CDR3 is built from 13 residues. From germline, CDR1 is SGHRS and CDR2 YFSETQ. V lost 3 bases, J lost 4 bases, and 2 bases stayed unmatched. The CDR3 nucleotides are TGCGCCAGCAGCTCGCGGGAGGTAGAGACCCAGTACTTC. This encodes CASSSREVETQYF.

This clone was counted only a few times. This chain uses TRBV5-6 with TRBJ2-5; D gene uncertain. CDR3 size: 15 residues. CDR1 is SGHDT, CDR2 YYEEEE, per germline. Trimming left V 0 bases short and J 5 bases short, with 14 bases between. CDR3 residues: CASSLGRGWVETQYF. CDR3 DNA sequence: TGTGCCAGCAGCTTGGGTCGAGGTTGGGTGGAGACCCAGTACTTC.

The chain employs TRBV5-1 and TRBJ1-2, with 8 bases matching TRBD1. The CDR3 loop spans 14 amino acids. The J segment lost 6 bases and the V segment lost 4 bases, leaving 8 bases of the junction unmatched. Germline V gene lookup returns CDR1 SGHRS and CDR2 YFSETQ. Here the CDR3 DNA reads TGCGCCAGCAGCAAGGACAGGGAACGGGATGGCTACACCTTC. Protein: CASSKDRERDGYTF.

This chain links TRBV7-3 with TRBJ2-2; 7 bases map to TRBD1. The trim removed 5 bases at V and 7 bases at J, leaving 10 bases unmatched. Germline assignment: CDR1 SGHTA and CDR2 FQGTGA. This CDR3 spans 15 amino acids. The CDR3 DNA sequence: TGTGCCAGCAGCAGTGTACAGGGGATCGGCGGGGAGCTGTTTTTT. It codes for CASSSVQGIGGELFF.

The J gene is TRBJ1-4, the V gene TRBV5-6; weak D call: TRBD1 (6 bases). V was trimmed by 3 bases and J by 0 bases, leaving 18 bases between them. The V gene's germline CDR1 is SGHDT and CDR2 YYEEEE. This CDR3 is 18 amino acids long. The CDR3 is CASSSFRTAVTTNEKLFF. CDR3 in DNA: TGTGCCAGCAGCTCTTTTAGGACAGCTGTTACAACTAATGAAAAACTGTTTTTT.

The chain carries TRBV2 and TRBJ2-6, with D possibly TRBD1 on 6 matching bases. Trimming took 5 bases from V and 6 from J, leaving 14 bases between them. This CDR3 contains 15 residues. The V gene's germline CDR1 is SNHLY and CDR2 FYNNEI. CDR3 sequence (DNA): TGTGCCAGCAGTACAGGGACCGCTAAGGCCAACGTCCTGACTTTC. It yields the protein CASSTGTAKANVLTF.

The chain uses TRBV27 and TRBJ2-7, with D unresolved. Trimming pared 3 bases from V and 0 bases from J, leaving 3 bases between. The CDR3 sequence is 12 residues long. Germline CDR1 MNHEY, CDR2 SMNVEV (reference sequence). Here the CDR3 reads CASSFLSYEQYF. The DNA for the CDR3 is TGTGCCAGCAGTTTCCTCTCCTACGAGCAGTACTTC.

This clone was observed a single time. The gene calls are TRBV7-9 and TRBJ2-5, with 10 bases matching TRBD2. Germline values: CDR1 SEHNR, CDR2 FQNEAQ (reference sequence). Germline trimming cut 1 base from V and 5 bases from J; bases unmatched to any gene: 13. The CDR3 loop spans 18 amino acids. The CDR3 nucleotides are TGTGCCAGCAGCTTAGATGGTGCTAGCGGGAGTATGGGGGAGACCCAGTACTTC. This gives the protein CASSLDGASGSMGETQYF.

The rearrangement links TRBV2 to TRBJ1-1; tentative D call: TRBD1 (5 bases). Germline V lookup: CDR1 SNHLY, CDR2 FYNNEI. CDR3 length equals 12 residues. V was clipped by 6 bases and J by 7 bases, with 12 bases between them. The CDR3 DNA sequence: TGTGCCAGCAGAGGCGACAGAAATGAAGCTTTCTTT. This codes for CASRGDRNEAFF. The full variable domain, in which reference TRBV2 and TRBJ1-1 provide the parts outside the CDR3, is EPEVTQTPSHQVTQMGQEVILRCVPISNHLYFYWYRQILGQKVEFLVSFYNNEISEKSEIFDDQFSVERPDGSNFTLKIRSTKLEDSAMYFCASRGDRNEAFFGQGTRLTVV.

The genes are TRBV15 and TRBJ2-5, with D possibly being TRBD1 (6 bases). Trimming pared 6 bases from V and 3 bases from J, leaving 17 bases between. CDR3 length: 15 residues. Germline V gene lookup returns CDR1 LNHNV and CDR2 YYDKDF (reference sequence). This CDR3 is CATRPDRLAEETQYF. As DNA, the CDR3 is TGTGCCACCAGGCCCGACAGGCTGGCGGAAGAGACCCAGTACTTC.

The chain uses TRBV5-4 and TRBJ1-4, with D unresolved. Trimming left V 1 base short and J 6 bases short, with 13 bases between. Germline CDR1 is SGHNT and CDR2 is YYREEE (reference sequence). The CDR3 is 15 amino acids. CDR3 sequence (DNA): TGTGCCAGCAGCTTGAAAGGAGAGGGCTATGAAAAACTGTTTTTT. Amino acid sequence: CASSLKGEGYEKLFF. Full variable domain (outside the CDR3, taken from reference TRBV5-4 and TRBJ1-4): ETGVTQSPTHLIKTRGQQVTLRCSSQSGHNTVSWYQQALGQGPQFIFQYYREEENGRGNFPPRFSGLQFPNYSSELNVNALELDDSALYLCASSLKGEGYEKLFFGSGTQLSVL.

This CDR3 is CASGYGQGAFNEKLFF. Here the CDR3 DNA reads TGTGCTAGTGGTTACGGACAGGGGGCCTTTAATGAAAAACTGTTTTTT. The gene calls are TRBV12-5 and TRBJ1-4; TRBD1 matches at 11 bases. This CDR3 is 16 amino acids long. With 4 bases clipped from V and 4 bases from J, the junction kept 5 bases outside the gene matches. CDR1 and CDR2 from the germline V gene are LGHNT and FRNRAP.

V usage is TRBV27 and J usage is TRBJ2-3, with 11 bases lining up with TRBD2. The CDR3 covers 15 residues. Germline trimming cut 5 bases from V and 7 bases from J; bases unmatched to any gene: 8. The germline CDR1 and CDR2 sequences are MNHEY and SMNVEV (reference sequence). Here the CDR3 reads CASSVPSGGQNTQYF. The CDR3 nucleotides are TGTGCCAGCAGTGTTCCTAGCGGGGGGCAGAATACGCAGTATTTT.

The CDR3 nucleotides read TGTGCCAGCAGCCAGTCTCCGGGACAGAAGAACACTGAAGCTTTCTTT. This translates into CASSQSPGQKNTEAFF. This chain links TRBV4-2 with TRBJ1-1, with TRBD1 identical over 7 bases. V shed 3 bases, J shed 1 base, and the junction held 8 bases outside the gene matches. This CDR3 is 16 amino acids long. Germline V gene data show CDR1 as LGHNA and CDR2 as YNFKEQ.

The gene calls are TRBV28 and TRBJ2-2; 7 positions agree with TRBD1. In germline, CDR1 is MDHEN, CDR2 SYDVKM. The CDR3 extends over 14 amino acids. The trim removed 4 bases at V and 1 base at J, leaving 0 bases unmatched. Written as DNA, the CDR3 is TGTGCCAGCAGTTGGGACAGGAACACCGGGGAGCTGTTTTTT. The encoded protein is CASSWDRNTGELFF.

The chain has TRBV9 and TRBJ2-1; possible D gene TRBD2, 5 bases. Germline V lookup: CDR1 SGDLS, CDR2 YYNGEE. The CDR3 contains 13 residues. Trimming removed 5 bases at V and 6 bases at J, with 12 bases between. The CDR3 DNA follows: TGTGCCAGCAGGGGAGTAGGGCGCAATGAGCAGTTCTTC. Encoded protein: CASRGVGRNEQFF.

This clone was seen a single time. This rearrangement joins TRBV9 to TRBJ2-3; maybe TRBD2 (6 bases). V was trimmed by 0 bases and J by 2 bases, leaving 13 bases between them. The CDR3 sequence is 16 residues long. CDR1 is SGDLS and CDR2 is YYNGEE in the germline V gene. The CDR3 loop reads CASSVVRGLNTDTQYF. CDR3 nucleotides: TGTGCCAGCAGCGTAGTGCGGGGATTGAACACAGATACGCAGTATTTT. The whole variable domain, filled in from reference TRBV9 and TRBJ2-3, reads DSGVTQTPKHLITATGQRVTLRCSPRSGDLSVYWYQQSLDQGLQFLIQYYNGEERAKGNILERFSAQQFPDLHSELNLSSLELGDSALYFCASSVVRGLNTDTQYFGPGTRLTVL.

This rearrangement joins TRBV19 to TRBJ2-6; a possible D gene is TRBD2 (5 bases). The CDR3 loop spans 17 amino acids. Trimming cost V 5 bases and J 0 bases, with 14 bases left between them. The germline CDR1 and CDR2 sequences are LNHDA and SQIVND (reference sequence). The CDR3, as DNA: TGTGCCAGTAGTCTAAGCGGTGCGAGCTCTGGGGCCAACGTCCTGACTTTC. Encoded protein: CASSLSGASSGANVLTF.

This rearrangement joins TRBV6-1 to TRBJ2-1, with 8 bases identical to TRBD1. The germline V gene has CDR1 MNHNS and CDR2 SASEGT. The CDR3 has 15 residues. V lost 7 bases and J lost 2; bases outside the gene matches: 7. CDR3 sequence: CASTTGQDPYNEQFF. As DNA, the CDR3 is TGTGCCAGCACTACGGGACAGGATCCCTACAATGAGCAGTTCTTC.